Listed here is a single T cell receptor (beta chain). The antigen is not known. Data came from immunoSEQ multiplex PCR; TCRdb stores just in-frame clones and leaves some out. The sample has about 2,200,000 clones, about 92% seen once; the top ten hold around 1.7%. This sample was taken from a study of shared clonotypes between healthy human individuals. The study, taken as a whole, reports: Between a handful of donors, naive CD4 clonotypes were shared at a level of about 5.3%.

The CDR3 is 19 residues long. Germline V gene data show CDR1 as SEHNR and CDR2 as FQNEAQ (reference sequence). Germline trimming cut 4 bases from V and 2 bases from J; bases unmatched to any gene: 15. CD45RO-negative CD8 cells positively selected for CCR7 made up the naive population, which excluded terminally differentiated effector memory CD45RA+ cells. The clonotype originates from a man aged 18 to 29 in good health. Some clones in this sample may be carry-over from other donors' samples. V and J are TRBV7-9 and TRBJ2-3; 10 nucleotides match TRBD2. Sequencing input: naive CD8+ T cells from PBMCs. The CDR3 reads CASSSVPGLANSITDTQYF. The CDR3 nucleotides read TGTGCCAGCAGCTCAGTTCCGGGACTAGCGAACTCGATCACAGATACGCAGTATTTT. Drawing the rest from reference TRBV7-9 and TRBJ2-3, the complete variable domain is DTGVSQNPRHKITKRGQNVTFRCDPISEHNRLYWYRQTLGQGPEFLTYFQNEAQLEKSRLLSDRFSAERPKGSFSTLEIQRTEQGDSAMYLCASSSVPGLANSITDTQYFGPGTRLTVL.